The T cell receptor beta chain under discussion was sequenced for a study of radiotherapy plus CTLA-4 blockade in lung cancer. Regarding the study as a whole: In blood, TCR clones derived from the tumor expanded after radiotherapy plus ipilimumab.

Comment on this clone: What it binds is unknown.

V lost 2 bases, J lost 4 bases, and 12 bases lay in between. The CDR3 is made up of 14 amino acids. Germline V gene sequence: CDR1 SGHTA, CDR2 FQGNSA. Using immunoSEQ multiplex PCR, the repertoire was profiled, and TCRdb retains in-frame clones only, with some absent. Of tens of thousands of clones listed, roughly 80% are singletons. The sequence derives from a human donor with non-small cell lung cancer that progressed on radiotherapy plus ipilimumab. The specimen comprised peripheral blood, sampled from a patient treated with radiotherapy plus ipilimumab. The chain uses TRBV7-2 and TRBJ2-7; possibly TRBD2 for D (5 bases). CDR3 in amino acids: CASSLIGGFYEQYV. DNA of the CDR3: TGTGCCAGCAGCTTAATAGGCGGGTTTTACGAGCAGTACGTC.